The source of this T cell receptor beta chain is a study of shared clonotypes between healthy human individuals. Germline V gene sequence: CDR1 GTSNPN, CDR2 SVGIG (reference sequence). CDR3 size: 13 residues. V lost 0 bases and J lost 8, with 10 bases in between. Sequencing was performed with immunoSEQ multiplex PCR; in TCRdb, only in-frame clones are kept and a portion is missing. The sample lists roughly 2 million clones, about 95% seen once, with 0.9% to 1.4% in the top ten. Naive CD8 cells were CD45RO-negative, positively selected for CCR7, excluding terminally differentiated effector memory CD45RA+ cells.

Sequencing used naive CD8+ T cells sorted from blood. This clonotype was sampled from a man between 18 and 35 years old in good health. V gene TRBV30 combines with J gene TRBJ1-4, with a tentative D call TRBD1 (6 bases). The CDR3 loop reads CAWSVDRREKLFF. For the CDR3, the DNA is TGTGCCTGGAGTGTAGACAGGCGAGAAAAACTGTTTTTT.